This T cell receptor (beta chain) was captured by sequencing in a study of molecular identifiers for immune sequencing clone quantification. Overall study findings and caveats: Clones above 20 RNA copies contained over 98% of effector molecules but under 1% of naive ones.

Based on a CD8+CD4-CCR7+CD45RA+ profile, naive CD8 T cells were sorted. Worth noting for this clonotype: As yet, its antigen is unknown.

TCRdb independently ran MiXCR on the PCR reads; one entry per CDR3 protein. This sample yields 490,000 or so distinct CDR3 sequences, of which 20% to 25% are seen a single time; roughly 0.81% belongs to the top ten. CDR1 SGHRS and CDR2 YFSETQ come from the germline V gene. This CDR3 is 15 amino acids long. Trimming removed 0 bases from V and 5 bases from J; junction bases left unmatched: 8. This TCR was sampled from a human donor in good health. Some libraries in this study had Jurkat cell RNA spiked in. The V and J genes are TRBV5-1 and TRBJ2-7, with 7 bases fitting TRBD1. What was sequenced was naive CD8+ T cells from blood, with Jurkat cell RNA spiked in. Subset of the sample: FACS-sorted CD8+CD4-CCR7+CD45RA+ naive T cells. In DNA, the CDR3 is TGCGCCAGCAGCTTGGGGGCAGGGGGATCTAACGAGCAGTACTTC. Its translation is CASSLGAGGSNEQYF. Combining the CDR3 with reference TRBV5-1 and TRBJ2-7 gives the whole variable domain KAGVTQTPRYLIKTRGQQVTLSCSPISGHRSVSWYQQTPGQGLQFLFEYFSETQRNKGNFPGRFSGRQFSNSRSEMNVSTLELGDSALYLCASSLGAGGSNEQYFGPGTRLTVT.